Listed here is a single T cell receptor beta chain. This sample was taken from a study of blood T cell repertoires in COVID-19. Study context: Collection of acute and convalescent COVID-19 samples took place in the United States, Italy and Spain. From T cells, B-cell-depleted T cells, or PBMCs came the material, which was cDNA or gDNA.

Germline V gene sequence: CDR1 SEHNR, CDR2 FQNEAQ (reference sequence). This CDR3 spans 16 amino acids. The V gene end was trimmed by 1 base and the J gene end by 3 bases; junction bases not matched to a gene: 7. How the authors handled the data: Using reference gene primer amplification, nucleated cell counts were estimated. The method was immunoSEQ multiplex PCR; TCRdb's version includes in-frame clones alone and lacks a portion of them. Clonal size and the V and J genes are those of that table, whereas D and trimming came from the DNA. The sample consists of roughly 200,000 clones, around 88% of them appearing once.

Sequenced material: peripheral blood. The clonotype comes from a man in his forties with active or convalescent COVID-19. The genes are TRBV7-9 and TRBJ2-7; 9 positions agree with TRBD1. CDR3 region: CASSLVGGTGSYEQYF. In nucleotides, the CDR3 is TGTGCCAGCAGCTTAGTTGGCGGGACAGGGAGCTACGAGCAGTACTTC. Complete variable domain (other parts from reference TRBV7-9 and TRBJ2-7): DTGVSQNPRHKITKRGQNVTFRCDPISEHNRLYWYRQTLGQGPEFLTYFQNEAQLEKSRLLSDRFSAERPKGSFSTLEIQRTEQGDSAMYLCASSLVGGTGSYEQYFGPGTRLTVT.